The clone carrying this T cell receptor beta chain is labeled as medium-sized. The antigen is undetermined. The study, taken as a whole, reports: Greatest tumor Treg TCR overlap was with tumor naive CD4+ cells.

TCRdb redid the calling of the 5' RACE reads with MiXCR, one entry per CDR3 protein. The table records 9,400 or so distinct CDR3 sequences, roughly a sixth of them present only once. Trimming stripped 5 bases from V and 0 bases from J, with 10 bases between. The germline gives CDR1 SEHNR, CDR2 FQNEAQ (reference sequence). There are 14 residues in the CDR3. The TCR was taken from a female donor with breast cancer. The sample was memory CD4+ T cells sorted from blood. Subset of the sample: memory CD4+ T cells, CD4+CD45RO+CD25-. The rearrangement uses TRBV7-9 and TRBJ1-1; possibly TRBD1 for D (5 bases). CDR3 protein: CASSQQVMNTEAFF. CDR3 bases: TGTGCCAGCAGCCAACAGGTCATGAACACTGAAGCTTTCTTT.